This T cell receptor beta chain came from a study of vaccination and CD4 T cells after COVID-19. About this clonotype itself: The antigen is unknown.

Treatment noted: approximately 9-day PBMC culture with coronavirus spike peptide pools or control peptides (ViraFEST assay). These CD4+ T cells came from an unexposed donor, sampled before the COVID-19 pandemic (2011-2018). Cultured CD4+ T-cell DNA underwent Oncomine TCR Beta short-read sequencing. The source of extracted genomic DNA was cultured CD4+ T cells. A single record per CDR3 protein comes from TCRdb applying MiXCR to the PCR reads. The table includes roughly 6,800 distinct CDR3 sequences, approximately 40% detected once. Germline assignment: CDR1 MNHEY and CDR2 SMNVEV (reference sequence). The V gene end was trimmed by 5 bases and the J gene end by 6 bases; junction bases not matched to a gene: 9. The CDR3 is 15 amino acids.

The chain employs TRBV27 and TRBJ1-1, with 10 bases fitting TRBD1. This clonotype was sampled from a human donor in good health. The sample taken for sequencing was CD4+ T cells from blood, cultured in vitro. CDR3 nucleotides: TGTGCCAGCAGTCCGATGACAGGGGGCTGGGCTGAAGCTTTCTTT. Translating it yields CASSPMTGGWAEAFF.